This T cell receptor beta chain derives from a study of blood T cell repertoires in COVID-19. The CDR3 length is 14 residues. The germline CDR1 and CDR2 sequences are MNHEY and SVGAGI. Trimming at V came to 6 bases and at J to 3 bases, leaving 6 bases not matched to a gene. Clones were sequenced by immunoSEQ multiplex PCR, and TCRdb holds only the in-frame ones, with some missing. The sample contains about 140,000 clones, approximately 78% of which appear only once. V is TRBV6-5 and J is TRBJ2-3; 7 nucleotides line up with TRBD2. The clonotype was recovered from a woman older than 75 with acute or convalescent COVID-19. The sequenced sample was peripheral blood. In nucleotides, the CDR3 is TGTGCCAGCAGAAAAAAGCGGGGTACAGATACGCAGTATTTT. This translates into CASRKKRGTDTQYF.